The 15 T cell receptor beta chains in this list originate from one sample, sequenced in a study of blood T cell repertoires in COVID-19. Measured with immunoSEQ multiplex PCR; TCRdb has only the in-frame clones, and not every one. The repertoire consists of more than 350,000 clones, with around 89% occurring once and the leading ten covering around 3%. Material for sequencing was peripheral blood. The receptors here all came from a woman between 25 and 40 years old with COVID-19, enrolled during active disease.

The chain couples TRBV4-3 to TRBJ1-1; D not resolved. Germline V gene lookup returns CDR1 LGHNA and CDR2 YSLEER. Trimming took off 2 bases at V and 6 bases at J, with 13 bases between the two ends. CDR3 length: 14 amino acids. The CDR3 sequence: CASSQTAVVSEAFF. The CDR3 DNA follows: TGCGCCAGCAGCCAAACAGCGGTTGTCTCTGAAGCTTTCTTT.

The V call is TRBV10-3, the J call TRBJ2-2; D gene uncertain. V dropped 3 bases and J dropped 4 bases, with 9 bases sitting between them. The germline V gene encodes CDR1 ENHRY and CDR2 SYGVKD. The CDR3 spans 14 residues. CDR3 sequence reads: CAISERRGTGELFF. The CDR3 DNA reads TGTGCCATCAGTGAACGGCGCGGCACCGGGGAGCTGTTTTTT.

V and J are TRBV28 and TRBJ2-1; the D gene is possibly TRBD1 (5 bases). Trimming took off 3 bases at V and 8 bases at J, with 14 bases between the two ends. Germline assignment: CDR1 MDHEN and CDR2 SYDVKM. This CDR3 is 14 amino acids long. CDR3 bases: TGTGCCAGCAGTTTTAGGCTAGTAGGGGATGAGCAGTTCTTC. It specifies CASSFRLVGDEQFF.

V usage is TRBV4-1 and J usage is TRBJ1-4; TRBD1 matches 8 bases. V lost 0 bases, J lost 4 bases, and 19 bases stayed unmatched. CDR3 length equals 21 residues. Germline CDR1 and CDR2: MGHRA and YSYEKL. The CDR3 reads CASSQDGSLGQGAPGNEKLFF. In DNA, the CDR3 is TGCGCCAGCAGCCAAGATGGTAGTCTAGGACAGGGCGCCCCGGGTAATGAAAAACTGTTTTTT.

The J gene is TRBJ2-7, the V gene TRBV6-2 or TRBV6-3; tentatively, D is TRBD2 (5 bases). CDR3 length: 15 residues. Between the trimmed V and J ends, which lost 5 bases and 4 bases, there was a span of 18 bases. Per germline, CDR1 MNHEY and CDR2 SVGEGT. This CDR3 is CASSPSGGRFYEQYF. The CDR3 region has the DNA TGTGCCAGCAGTCCGTCTGGCGGGCGCTTTTACGAGCAGTACTTC.

This rearrangement joins TRBV6-6 to TRBJ1-5; 9 nucleotides align to TRBD1. Per germline, CDR1 MNHNY and CDR2 SVGAGI (reference sequence). This CDR3 comprises 16 residues. J gave up 0 bases and V 6 bases, and 6 bases lay outside the gene matches. CDR3 loop: CASSLDRGNSNQPQHF. In nucleotides, the CDR3 is TGTGCCAGCAGCCTGGACAGGGGAAATAGCAATCAGCCCCAGCATTTT.

Points on this clone: The junction departs from the called germline gene at one end, perhaps through a read error. The chain couples TRBV7-7 to TRBJ2-1, with TRBD2 matching 11 bases. Germline V gene lookup returns CDR1 SSHAT and CDR2 FNYEAQ (reference sequence). The CDR3 has 17 residues. CDR3 amino acids: CASSLGPSGRSYNEQFF. As DNA, the CDR3 is TGTGCTAGCAGCTTAGGGCCTAGCGGGAGGTCCTACAATGAGCAGTTCTTC.

This clone has only a few counts. V gene TRBV7-9 combines with J gene TRBJ1-3; 7 bases agree with TRBD1. Germline V CDR1 and CDR2: SEHNR, FQNEAQ (reference sequence). This CDR3 region has 16 residues. The V and J ends lost 5 bases and 4 bases, in that order; junction bases with no gene match: 11. The DNA for the CDR3 is TGTGCCAGCAGCACCCCCGGGACAGAGGACGGAAACACCATATATTTT. It is translated as CASSTPGTEDGNTIYF.

V and J are TRBV11-2 and TRBJ1-5, with a tentative D call TRBD1 (5 bases). Trimming took off 1 base at V and 0 bases at J, with 13 bases between the two ends. The CDR3 sequence is 17 residues long. Germline assignment: CDR1 SGHAT and CDR2 FQNNGV. The CDR3, as DNA: TGTGCCAGCAGCTTAGGGCAGGGTGAGATTAGCAATCAGCCCCAGCATTTT. Translated: CASSLGQGEISNQPQHF.

This clone appeared a single time. This sequence joins TRBV30 and TRBJ2-1, with 14 bases identical to TRBD2. Per the germline V gene, CDR1 is GTSNPN and CDR2 is SVGIG (reference sequence). The length of the CDR3 is 15 residues. The ends lost 3 bases at V and 2 bases at J; junction bases unmatched: 0. The CDR3 region has the DNA TGTGCCTGGAGGGGACTAGCGGGGGCCTACAATGAGCAGTTCTTC. It yields the protein CAWRGLAGAYNEQFF. The full variable domain, in which reference TRBV30 and TRBJ2-1 provide the parts outside the CDR3, is SQTIHQWPATLVQPVGSPLSLECTVEGTSNPNLYWYRQAAGRGLQLLFYSVGIGQISSEVPQNLSASRPQDRQFILSSKKLLLSDSGFYLCAWRGLAGAYNEQFFGPGTRLTVL.

This clone came up once. J is TRBJ2-1 and V is TRBV19; a weak D match, TRBD1 (6 bases). The CDR3 is 17 residues long. V was trimmed by 8 bases and J by 0 bases, leaving 20 bases between them. Germline V gene sequence: CDR1 LNHDA, CDR2 SQIVND (reference sequence). As DNA, the CDR3 is TGTGCCAGTTCCGGGACACCTCGTAGGAGCTCCTACAATGAGCAGTTCTTC. This translates into CASSGTPRRSSYNEQFF.

V gene TRBV10-3 combines with J gene TRBJ1-1; a possible D gene is TRBD1 (6 bases). The CDR3 contains 13 residues. Germline V CDR1 and CDR2: ENHRY, SYGVKD. V was pared by 7 bases and J by 1 base, with 10 bases between. DNA for the CDR3: TGTGCCATCACGGGACACCCGAACACTGAAGCTTTCTTT. Its protein product is CAITGHPNTEAFF.

This chain uses TRBV7-2 with TRBJ2-3; D may be TRBD1 (6 bases). CDR1 is SGHTA, CDR2 FQGNSA, per germline. V was trimmed by 5 bases and J by 3 bases, leaving 15 bases between them. The CDR3 covers 15 residues. CDR3 amino acids: CASSTGSGQTDTQYF. The CDR3 region has the DNA TGTGCCAGCAGCACGGGGAGCGGACAGACAGATACGCAGTATTTT.

The chain employs TRBV6-5 and TRBJ2-2; D possibly corresponds to TRBD1 (6 bases). CDR3 length equals 12 residues. The germline V gene has CDR1 MNHEY and CDR2 SVGAGI. The germline V and J ends were trimmed by 6 bases and 6 bases, with 8 bases remaining between them. CDR3 sequence (DNA): TGTGCCAGCAGGCCAGGGGCCGGGGAGCTGTTTTTT. As protein: CASRPGAGELFF.

The chain links TRBV3-1 (or the pseudogene TRBV3-2) to TRBJ2-1; a possible D gene is TRBD2 (5 bases). The CDR3 is 14 residues long. Trimming removed 0 bases from V and 8 bases from J, with 11 bases in between. Germline V gives CDR1 LGHDT, CDR2 YNNKEL (reference sequence). The CDR3: CASSQDLGSYEQFF. DNA for the CDR3: TGTGCCAGCAGCCAAGATCTTGGGAGCTATGAGCAGTTCTTC.